This TCR beta chain derives from a study of blood T cell repertoires in COVID-19. For the study at large: COVID-19 samples, acute and convalescent, were from the United States, Italy and Spain.

This CDR3 is 13 amino acids long. The junction had 5 bases not matched to a gene; V was cut back by 4 bases and J by 3 bases. Germline V gene sequence: CDR1 GTSNPN, CDR2 SVGIG (reference sequence). TCRdb's copy holds only in-frame clones and misses some; the assay was immunoSEQ multiplex PCR. The table lists 150,000 to 200,000 clones, 82% of them singletons. The age range of participants was 18 to 89 years, with residence in about two dozen US areas. Participant-reported clinical history was the basis for cohort assignment. Sample: PBMCs or T cells enriched from blood (not recorded which). This chain joins TRBV30 and TRBJ1-2; 7 bases align to TRBD1. This receptor was taken from a woman aged 55-75 years with acute COVID-19. Here the CDR3 reads CAWNPGTDYGYTF. CDR3 DNA: TGTGCCTGGAACCCCGGGACAGACTATGGCTACACCTTC. The full variable domain, with the rest looked up from reference TRBV30 and TRBJ1-2, is SQTIHQWPATLVQPVGSPLSLECTVEGTSNPNLYWYRQAAGRGLQLLFYSVGIGQISSEVPQNLSASRPQDRQFILSSKKLLLSDSGFYLCAWNPGTDYGYTFGSGTRLTVV.